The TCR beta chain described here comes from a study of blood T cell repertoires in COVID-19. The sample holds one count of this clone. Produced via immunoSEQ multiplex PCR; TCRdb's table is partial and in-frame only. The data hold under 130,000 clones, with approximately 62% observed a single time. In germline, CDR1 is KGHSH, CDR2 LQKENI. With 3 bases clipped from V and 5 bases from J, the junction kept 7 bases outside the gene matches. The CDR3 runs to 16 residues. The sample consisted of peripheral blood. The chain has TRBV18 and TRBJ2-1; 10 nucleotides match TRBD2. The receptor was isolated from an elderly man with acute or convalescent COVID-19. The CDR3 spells CASSPKRLAGHNEQFF. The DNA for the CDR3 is TGTGCCAGCTCACCTAAAAGACTAGCGGGTCACAATGAGCAGTTCTTC.